This passage covers 13 T cell receptor beta chains from one sample sequenced in a study of cytomegalovirus exposure and HLA in healthy donors. 13 Jbeta primers and 60 Vbeta primers were used for the PCR. The assay was immunoSEQ multiplex PCR, and TCRdb's table has in-frame clones only and misses some. In the table there are 110,000 or so clones, over 60% of which are singletons. Sequencing was performed on PBMCs. The receptors originated from a man between 35 and 55 years old in good health and CMV-seropositive.

Concerning this clone itself: Germline is not matched at one junction end, which may reflect a read error. The chain carries TRBV11-1 and TRBJ2-6; D perhaps matches TRBD2 (7 bases). This CDR3 is 15 amino acids long. Germline lookup yields CDR1 SGHAT and CDR2 FQDESV (reference sequence). This chain's CDR3 is CASSLGGPGANGLTF. For the CDR3, the DNA is TGTGCCAGCAGCTTGGGGGGGCCAGGGGCCAACGGCCTGACTTTC.

Only a few counts were recorded for this clone. V gene TRBV28 combines with J gene TRBJ1-5; 7 nucleotides agree with TRBD1. CDR1 and CDR2 (germline): MDHEN, SYDVKM. CDR3 length equals 15 residues. J was trimmed by 3 bases and V by 5 bases; bases with no gene match: 7. The DNA for the CDR3 is TGTGCCAGCAGTACCGGGACAGTTTTCAATCAGCCCCAGCATTTT. This encodes CASSTGTVFNQPQHF.

This chain connects TRBV6-5 to TRBJ1-6, with D possibly matching TRBD1 (6 bases). CDR3 length: 15 amino acids. CDR1 MNHEY and CDR2 SVGAGI come from the germline V gene. The V end lost 6 bases, the J end lost 7 bases, and 16 bases lay between the germline ends. This chain's CDR3 is CASSESWGRNSPLHF. CDR3 DNA: TGTGCCAGCAGCGAGAGTTGGGGGCGCAATTCACCCCTCCACTTT.

This rearrangement joins TRBV28 to TRBJ2-1; possibly TRBD2 for D (5 bases). The V gene lost 5 bases and the J gene lost 9 bases, with 14 bases spanning the gap. CDR1 and CDR2 from the germline V gene are MDHEN and SYDVKM. The CDR3 spans 13 residues. The CDR3 DNA is TGTGCCAGCAGTCCCCGGCCGGGAAGTGAGCAGTTCTTC. Translated: CASSPRPGSEQFF.

The chain combines TRBV7-3 with TRBJ2-7; 7 bases agree with TRBD2. CDR3 length equals 16 residues. Germline CDR1 reads SGHTA; CDR2 reads FQGTGA. Unmatched junction bases numbered 10, after V lost 4 bases and J lost 1 base. The CDR3 nucleotides are TGTGCCAGCAGCTCACGTACGGGAGCGGGGTCCTACGAGCAGTACTTC. Its protein is CASSSRTGAGSYEQYF. Together with reference TRBV7-3 and TRBJ2-7, the CDR3 gives the full variable domain: GAGVSQTPSNKVTEKGKYVELRCDPISGHTALYWYRQSLGQGPEFLIYFQGTGAADDSGLPNDRFFAVRPEGSVSTLKIQRTERGDSAVYLCASSSRTGAGSYEQYFGPGTRLTVT.

The rearrangement uses TRBV27 and TRBJ1-6; TRBD1 aligns across 7 bases. CDR1 and CDR2 from the germline V gene are MNHEY and SMNVEV (reference sequence). After removal of 2 bases from V and 7 bases from J, the junction contained 8 bases not matched to a gene. The CDR3 length is 16 residues. CDR3 nucleotide sequence: TGTGCCAGCAGTTTAGCCGCCGGGACAGTAAATTCACCCCTCCACTTT. Translating gives CASSLAAGTVNSPLHF.

The chain employs TRBV4-1 and TRBJ1-1, with D maybe TRBD1 (6 bases). The CDR3 has 17 amino acids. Looked up from germline, CDR1 is MGHRA and CDR2 is YSYEKL. V dropped 0 bases and J dropped 5 bases, with 19 bases sitting between them. CDR3 sequence reads: CASSQDLRQGSGTEAFF. The CDR3 bases are TGCGCCAGCAGCCAAGACCTCCGCCAGGGGAGTGGGACTGAAGCTTTCTTT.

The sample holds a few counts of this clone. V usage is TRBV10-3 and J usage is TRBJ1-6; D might be TRBD1 (5 bases). Germline V gene sequence: CDR1 ENHRY, CDR2 SYGVKD. V shed 8 bases and J shed 4 bases, with 12 bases lying between them. This CDR3 spans 14 amino acids. The CDR3 region has the DNA TGTGCCATCTCTATTGGGGCTTATAATTCACCCCTCCACTTT. It encodes CAISIGAYNSPLHF.

The rearrangement links TRBV18 to TRBJ1-1; 8 positions match TRBD1. V lost 5 bases, J lost 3 bases, and 5 bases stayed unmatched. Germline lookup yields CDR1 KGHSH and CDR2 LQKENI. The CDR3 totals 14 residues. CDR3 in DNA: TGTGCCAGCTCAAAGACAGGGGCGGACACTGAAGCTTTCTTT. Protein: CASSKTGADTEAFF.

This chain uses TRBV2 with TRBJ2-7; 10 bases agree with TRBD2. The CDR3 consists of 14 residues. CDR1 is SNHLY and CDR2 is FYNNEI in the germline V gene. Trimming at V came to 1 base and at J to 6 bases, leaving 3 bases not matched to a gene. Written as DNA, the CDR3 is TGTGCCAGCAGTGAAGTAGCGGGAGGAGTCGAGCAGTACTTC. Its translation: CASSEVAGGVEQYF.

The chain is built from TRBV7-2 and TRBJ2-5, with 8 bases identical to TRBD2. The J call is in doubt because the DNA end fits TRBJ2-7 better. The CDR3 is made up of 18 amino acids. The germline V gene has CDR1 SGHTA and CDR2 FQGNSA. The CDR3 region is CASSLGGWSLAGLYEQYF. The CDR3 nucleotides read TGTGCCAGCAGCTTGGGGGGGTGGTCTTTAGCGGGACTCTACGAGCAGTACTTC.

The V call is TRBV5-8, the J call TRBJ2-1, with D maybe TRBD1 (6 bases). The CDR3 is 16 amino acids. Trimming cost V 6 bases and J 4 bases, with 20 bases left between them. The germline gives CDR1 SGHTS, CDR2 YDEGEE. The CDR3 region is CASKLQGLFPYNEQFF. CDR3 bases: TGTGCCAGCAAACTACAGGGCCTCTTTCCTTACAATGAGCAGTTCTTC.

This clone occurred once. CDR3 DNA sequence: TGCGCCAGCAGCCCCCAACCGGGACAGGGAATCGAGCAGTACTTC. Amino acid sequence: CASSPQPGQGIEQYF. The V gene is TRBV5-1, the J gene TRBJ2-7; 9 bases fit TRBD1. Germline trimming cut 4 bases from V and 6 bases from J; bases unmatched to any gene: 11. The CDR3 consists of 15 residues. Germline loops: CDR1 SGHRS, CDR2 YFSETQ. Full variable domain (outside the CDR3, taken from reference TRBV5-1 and TRBJ2-7): KAGVTQTPRYLIKTRGQQVTLSCSPISGHRSVSWYQQTPGQGLQFLFEYFSETQRNKGNFPGRFSGRQFSNSRSEMNVSTLELGDSALYLCASSPQPGQGIEQYFGPGTRLTVT.